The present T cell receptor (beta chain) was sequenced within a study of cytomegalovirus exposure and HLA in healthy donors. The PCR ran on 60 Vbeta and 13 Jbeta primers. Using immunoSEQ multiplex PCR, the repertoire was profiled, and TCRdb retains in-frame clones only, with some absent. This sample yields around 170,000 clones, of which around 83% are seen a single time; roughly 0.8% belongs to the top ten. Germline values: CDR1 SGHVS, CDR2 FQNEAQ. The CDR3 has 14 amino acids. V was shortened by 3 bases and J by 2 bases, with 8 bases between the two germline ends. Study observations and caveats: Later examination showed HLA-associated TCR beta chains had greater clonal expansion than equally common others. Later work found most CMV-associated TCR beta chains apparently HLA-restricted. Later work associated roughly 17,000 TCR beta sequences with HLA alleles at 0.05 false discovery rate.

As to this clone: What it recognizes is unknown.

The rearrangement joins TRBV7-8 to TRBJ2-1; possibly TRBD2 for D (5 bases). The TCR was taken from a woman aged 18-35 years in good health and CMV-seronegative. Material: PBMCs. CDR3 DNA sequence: TGTGCCAGCAGCTTTCGGGGTACCTACAATGAGCAGTTCTTC. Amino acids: CASSFRGTYNEQFF.